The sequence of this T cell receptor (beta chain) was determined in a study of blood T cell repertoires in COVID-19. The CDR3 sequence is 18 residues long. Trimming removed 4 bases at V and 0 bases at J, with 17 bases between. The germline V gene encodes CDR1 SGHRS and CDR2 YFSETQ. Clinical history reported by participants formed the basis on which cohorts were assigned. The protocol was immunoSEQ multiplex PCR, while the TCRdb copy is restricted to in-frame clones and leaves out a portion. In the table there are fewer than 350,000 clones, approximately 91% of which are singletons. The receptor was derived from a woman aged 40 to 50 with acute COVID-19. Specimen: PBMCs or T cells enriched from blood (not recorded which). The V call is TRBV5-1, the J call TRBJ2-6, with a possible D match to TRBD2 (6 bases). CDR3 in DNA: TGCGCCAGCAGCCCAACGGGGGTAGCTAGCTCTGGGGCCAACGTCCTGACTTTC. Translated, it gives CASSPTGVASSGANVLTF.